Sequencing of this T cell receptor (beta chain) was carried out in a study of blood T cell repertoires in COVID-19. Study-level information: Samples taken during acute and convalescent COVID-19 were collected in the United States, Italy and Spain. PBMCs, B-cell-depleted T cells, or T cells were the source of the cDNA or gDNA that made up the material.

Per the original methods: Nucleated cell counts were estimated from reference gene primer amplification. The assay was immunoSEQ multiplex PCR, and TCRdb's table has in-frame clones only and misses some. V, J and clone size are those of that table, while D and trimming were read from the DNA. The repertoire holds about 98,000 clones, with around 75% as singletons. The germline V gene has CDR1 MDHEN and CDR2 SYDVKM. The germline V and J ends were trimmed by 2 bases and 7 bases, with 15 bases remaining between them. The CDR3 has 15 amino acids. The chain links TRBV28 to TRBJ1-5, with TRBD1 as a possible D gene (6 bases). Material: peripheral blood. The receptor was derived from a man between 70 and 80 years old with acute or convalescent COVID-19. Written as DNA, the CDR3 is TGTGCCAGCAGTTTAGGGCAACAGGGAGGGCAGCCCCAGCATTTT. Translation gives CASSLGQQGGQPQHF.